Given below is one T cell receptor beta chain in context. Its recognized antigen is unknown. The sample holds no much larger clone one base away, and base qualities are not on file. Reading from cysteine to phenylalanine, the CDR3 counts 14 amino acids. The only DNA kept is the CDR3, 42 bases in frame from the first base. Trimmed from V: 5 bases; trimmed from J: 5 bases; junction bases lacking a gene match: 8. The germline V gene supplies CDR1 SGHTA and CDR2 FQGTGA. TCR CDR3 regions were amplified from genomic DNA by multiplex PCR using the deep immunoSEQ assay. For each cell subset, the extracted genomic DNA was distributed evenly across all wells of several immunoSEQ 96-well plates, and each plate served as one replicate. Each replicate PCR for sorted subsets received about 200 ng genomic DNA, equal to tens of thousands of T cell genomes. Purified libraries were measured with a Qubit 3.0 fluorometer, size-checked on a Bioanalyzer 2100, and measured again with the KAPA Library Quantification kit. Each immunoSEQ 96-well plate was sequenced on its own single-read 150-cycle Illumina NextSeq 550 flow cell. The original pipeline was this. The immunoSEQ output contained only junctional sequences without quality scores, so filtering could not match that applied to full-length reads. Sequences were annotated with PyIR, a Python wrapper for IgBLAST v1.9, using IMGT germline references to assign V/J genes and CDR3. Reads with weak V/J assignments (E-value above 1e-6), missing CDR3, stop codons, out-of-frame junctions, or ambiguous translated residues were removed. V3J clonotypes were defined as sequences sharing the same inferred V gene, J gene, and CDR3 amino acid sequence. Percentage overlap between repertoires was computed as shared unique clonotypes divided by the size of the smaller repertoire. Richness of each repertoire was evaluated using RTK rarefaction, the Chao1 estimator, and Recon v2.1 estimates of unobserved clonotypes. Generation probabilities for all TCRbeta clonotypes obtained by the gDNA method from a handful of donors were computed using OLGA. TCRdb re-hosts the immuneACCESS table, in-frame sequences only. Its copies lack some clones; in the studies checked, an unresolved V gene accounts for under half of them, and the cause for the rest is not known. V and J calls and clone size are those listed in that table; D and trimming were worked out from the DNA. The sample table lists more than 2 million clones, roughly 95% of them with a count of one. The ten largest clones capture 0.1% to 0.15% of the sample.

The donors were healthy, HIV-negative adults with no recently reported acute infections or vaccinations. All donors were Caucasian adults living in Nashville, Tennessee, USA. CD4+ T cells were enriched through magnetic negative selection, after which naive cells were positively selected on CD45RA and the remaining negative fraction served as the memory subset. Blood was collected by leukapheresis, and PBMCs were isolated by Ficoll-Histopaque density gradient centrifugation and then cryopreserved in liquid nitrogen vapor phase. Analytical flow cytometry was used to check the purity and quantity of each magnetically sorted T cell population. Genomic DNA was isolated from every sorted fraction and measured by UV absorbance on a Nanodrop 2000c. The data originate from a study of shared clonotypes between healthy human individuals (dated by TCRdb to between 2020 and 2021). Looking at the study overall: A few men and a couple of women, aged 18 to 49 years, made up the cohort. Blood TCR repertoires of a handful of healthy adults were deeply sequenced to estimate repertoire size and the extent of clonotype sharing between individuals. Per donor, leukapheresis produced somewhere between about 0.94 and 8.9 billion PBMCs. To increase sequencing depth and limit assay-specific biases, TCR repertoire library preparation and sequencing were carried out by different laboratories using diverse techniques. For each donor, three plates each were used for CD4 naive and CD4 memory, two plates were used for CD8 naive, and one plate was used for CD8 memory. Results and caveats for the whole study, not just this receptor: Clonotypes shared by all four sorted-subset donors showed higher generation probabilities than non-shared clonotypes. Incomplete sequencing was indicated by rarefaction of sorted-subset datasets, despite the large sequencing depth. Pairwise subsampling led to the expectation that sequencing depth would affect the degree of clonotype sharing among donors. The genetic and exposure-history diversity represented was limited by the small number of donors. Sampling was restricted to blood, and TCR repertoires in tissues likely differ from the TCR repertoires found in blood. Approximately 4.8% of naive CD4, around 4% of naive CD8, approximately 2% of memory CD4, and more than 0.35% of memory CD8 clonotypes were shared across several donors. Naive subsets generally had larger estimated clonotype richness than memory subsets.

The clonotype originates from a man aged 18 to 35 in good health. The chain employs TRBV7-3 and TRBJ2-7, and 8 junctional nucleotides match TRBD2. The sequencing input was naive CD4+ T cells sorted from blood. Per the publication, the cell subset or site label means: CD45RA+ positively selected. The CDR3 in this case is CASSPGGPFDEQYF. At the DNA level, the sequence is TGTGCCAGCAGCCCGGGGGGGCCCTTTGACGAGCAGTACTTC.